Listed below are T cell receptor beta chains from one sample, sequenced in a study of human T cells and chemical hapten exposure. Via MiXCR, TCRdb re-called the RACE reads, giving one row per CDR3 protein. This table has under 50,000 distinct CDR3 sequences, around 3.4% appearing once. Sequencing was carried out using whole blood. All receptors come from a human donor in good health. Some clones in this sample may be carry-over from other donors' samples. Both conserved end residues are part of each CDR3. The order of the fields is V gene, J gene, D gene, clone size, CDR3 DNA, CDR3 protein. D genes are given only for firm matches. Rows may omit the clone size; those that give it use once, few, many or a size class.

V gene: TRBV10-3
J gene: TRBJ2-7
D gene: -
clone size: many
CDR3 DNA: TGTGCCATCAGTGAGCCGGGGACGGCAGGCTCCTACGAGCAGTACTTC
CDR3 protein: CAISEPGTAGSYEQYF

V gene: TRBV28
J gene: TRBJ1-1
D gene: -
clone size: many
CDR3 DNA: TGTGCCAGCAGCCCCGCCTCGGGATATGAAGCTTTCTTT
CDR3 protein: CASSPASGYEAFF

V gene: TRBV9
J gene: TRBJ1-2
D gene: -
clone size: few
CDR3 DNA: TGTGCCAGCAGCGTAGGGTCGCGGGGGCAGGGGCCCCTCCTTAACTATGGCTACACCTTC
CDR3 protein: CASSVGSRGQGPLLNYGYTF

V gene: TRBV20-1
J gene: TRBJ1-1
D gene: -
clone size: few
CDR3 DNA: TGCAGTGCCCCTCCCGGGACATTGAACACTGAAGCTTTCTTT
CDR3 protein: CSAPPGTLNTEAFF

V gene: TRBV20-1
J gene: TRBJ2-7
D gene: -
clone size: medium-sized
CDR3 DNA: TGCAGTGCTAGAGGGGTTTACGAGCAGTACTTC
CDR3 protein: CSARGVYEQYF

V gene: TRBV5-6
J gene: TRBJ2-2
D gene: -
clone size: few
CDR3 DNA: TGTGCCAGCAGCTCACCCCGCAGTTCGAACACCGGGGAGCTGTTTTTT
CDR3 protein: CASSSPRSSNTGELFF

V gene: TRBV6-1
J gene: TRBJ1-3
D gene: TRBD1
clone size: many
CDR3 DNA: TGTGCCACCGACCCTGGGGACAGCAGAAACACCATATATTTT
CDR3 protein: CATDPGDSRNTIYF

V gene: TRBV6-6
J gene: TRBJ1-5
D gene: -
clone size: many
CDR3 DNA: TGTGCCAGCAGCCGGACAGATAGCAATCAGCCCCAGCATTTT
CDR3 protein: CASSRTDSNQPQHF

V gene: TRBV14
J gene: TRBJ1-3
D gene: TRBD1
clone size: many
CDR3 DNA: TGTGCCAGCAGCCTTGAGACAGGGATTCGAAACACCATATATTTT
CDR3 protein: CASSLETGIRNTIYF

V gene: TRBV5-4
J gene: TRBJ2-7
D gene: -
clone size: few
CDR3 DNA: TGTGCCAGCAGCTCGGGACTGAGAGCCTACGAGCAGTACTTC
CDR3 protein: CASSSGLRAYEQYF

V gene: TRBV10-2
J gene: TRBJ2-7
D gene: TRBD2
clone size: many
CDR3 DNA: TGCGCCAGCAGTGAGGGGGCGGGAGCCCCCTACGAGCAGTACTTC
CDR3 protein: CASSEGAGAPYEQYF

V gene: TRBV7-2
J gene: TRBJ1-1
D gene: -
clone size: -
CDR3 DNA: TGTGCCAGCAGCTTAGAAGGAGATAACACTGAAGCTTTCTTT
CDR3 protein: CASSLEGDNTEAFF

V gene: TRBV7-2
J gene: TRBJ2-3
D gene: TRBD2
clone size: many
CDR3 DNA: TGTGCCAGCAGCTTTACTAGCGGGCCAGGTGGAGGAAATACGCAGTATTTT
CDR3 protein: CASSFTSGPGGGNTQYF

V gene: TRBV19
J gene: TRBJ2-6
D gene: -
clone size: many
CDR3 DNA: TGTGCCAGTAGTATTCAGCCCGGGAGCCCCTCTGGGGCCAACGTCCTGACTTTC
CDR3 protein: CASSIQPGSPSGANVLTF

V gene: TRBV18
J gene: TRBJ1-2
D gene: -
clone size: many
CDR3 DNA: TGTGCCAGCTCACCAGGGCTCGAGTCCGGCTACACCTTC
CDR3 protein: CASSPGLESGYTF

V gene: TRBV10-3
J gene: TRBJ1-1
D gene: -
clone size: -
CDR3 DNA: TGTGCCATCAGTGAGGAGGGCCATTACACTGAAGCTTTCTTT
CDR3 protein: CAISEEGHYTEAFF

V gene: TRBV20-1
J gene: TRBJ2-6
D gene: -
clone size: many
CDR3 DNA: TGCAGTGCTACCCGGGGCCCCTCCTCTGGGGCCAACGTCCTGACTTTC
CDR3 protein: CSATRGPSSGANVLTF

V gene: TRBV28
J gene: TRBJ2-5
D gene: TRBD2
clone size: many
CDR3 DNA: TGTGCCAGCAGTTCACTCCCGGGACTAATTAAAGAGACCCAGTACTTC
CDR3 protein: CASSSLPGLIKETQYF

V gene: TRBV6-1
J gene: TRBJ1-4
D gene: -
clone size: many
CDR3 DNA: TGTGCCAGCAGTGAAGGATTGAAGCTCAATGAAAAACTGTTTTTT
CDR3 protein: CASSEGLKLNEKLFF

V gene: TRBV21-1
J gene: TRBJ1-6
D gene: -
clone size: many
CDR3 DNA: TGTGCCAGCAGCAACAAGGGGCAGGAGGGGGCCTATAATTCACCCCTCCACTTT
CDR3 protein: CASSNKGQEGAYNSPLHF

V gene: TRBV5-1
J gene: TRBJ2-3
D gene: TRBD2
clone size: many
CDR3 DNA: TGCGCCAGCTTTAGCGGGACGGTATCTAGCACAGATACGCAGTATTTT
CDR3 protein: CASFSGTVSSTDTQYF

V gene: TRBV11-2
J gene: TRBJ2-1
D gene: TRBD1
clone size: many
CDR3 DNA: TGTGCCAGCAGCTCCGACAGGGTCTTCTACAATGAGCAGTTCTTC
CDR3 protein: CASSSDRVFYNEQFF

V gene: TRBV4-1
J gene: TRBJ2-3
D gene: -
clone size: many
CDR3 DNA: TGCGCCAGCAGCCAAGTCCGGGGTCTGCTAGCCACAGATACGCAGTATTTT
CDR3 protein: CASSQVRGLLATDTQYF

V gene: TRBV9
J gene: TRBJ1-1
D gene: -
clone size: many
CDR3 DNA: TGTGCCAGCAGCGTAGATCAGAACACTGAAGCTTTCTTT
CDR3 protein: CASSVDQNTEAFF

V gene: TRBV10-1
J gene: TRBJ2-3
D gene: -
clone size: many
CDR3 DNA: TGCGCCAGCAGTGCCGATAACACAGATACGCAGTATTTT
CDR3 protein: CASSADNTDTQYF

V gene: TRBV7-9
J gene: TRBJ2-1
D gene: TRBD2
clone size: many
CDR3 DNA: TGTGCCAGCAGCTTTCTCGCGGGAGGAGTCAATGAGCAGTTCTTC
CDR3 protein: CASSFLAGGVNEQFF

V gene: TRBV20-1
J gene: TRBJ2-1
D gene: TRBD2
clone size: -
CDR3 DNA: TGCAGTGCTAGCGAAATCCGGACTAGAGCCTACAATGAGCAGTTCTTC
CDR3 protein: CSASEIRTRAYNEQFF

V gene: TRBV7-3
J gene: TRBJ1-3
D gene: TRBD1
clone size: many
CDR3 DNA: TGTGCCAGCAGCTTAACAGGGGGCGCTTTTGGAAACACCATATATTTT
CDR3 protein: CASSLTGGAFGNTIYF

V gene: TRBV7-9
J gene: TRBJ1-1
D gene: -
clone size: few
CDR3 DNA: TGTGCCAGCAGCTTAGTCCCAAGGCGGGGGGGGCGAGGCACTGAAGCTTTCTTT
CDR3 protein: CASSLVPRRGGRGTEAFF

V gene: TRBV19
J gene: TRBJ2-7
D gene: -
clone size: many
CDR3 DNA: TGTGCCAGTAGAGGGACCGGTAATGACGAGCAGTACTTC
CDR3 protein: CASRGTGNDEQYF

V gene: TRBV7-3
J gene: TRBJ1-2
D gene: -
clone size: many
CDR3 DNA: TGTGCCAGCAGCCAAGGGGGGACCAACTATGGCTACACCTTC
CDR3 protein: CASSQGGTNYGYTF

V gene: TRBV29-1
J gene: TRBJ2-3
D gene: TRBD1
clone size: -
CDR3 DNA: TGCAGCGCCAAAGACAGGGGCAATGGAGATACGCAGTATTTT
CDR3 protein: CSAKDRGNGDTQYF

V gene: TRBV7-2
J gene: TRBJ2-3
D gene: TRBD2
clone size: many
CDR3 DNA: TGTGCCAGCAGCCGATCCCGACTAGCGGGCACAGATACGCAGTATTTT
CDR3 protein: CASSRSRLAGTDTQYF

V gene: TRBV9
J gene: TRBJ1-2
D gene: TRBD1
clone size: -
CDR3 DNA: TGTGCCAGCGGAAATGACAGGGGAGCGGGGTATGGCTACACCTTC
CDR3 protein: CASGNDRGAGYGYTF

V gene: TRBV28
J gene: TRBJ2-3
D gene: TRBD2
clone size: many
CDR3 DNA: TGTGCCAGCAGGGATTGGAGCGGGGGCACAGATACGCAGTATTTT
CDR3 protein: CASRDWSGGTDTQYF

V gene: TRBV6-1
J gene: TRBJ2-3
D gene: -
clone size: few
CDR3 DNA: TGTGCCAGCAGTGAATGGGGTGCTGATGATACGCAGTATTTT
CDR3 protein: CASSEWGADDTQYF

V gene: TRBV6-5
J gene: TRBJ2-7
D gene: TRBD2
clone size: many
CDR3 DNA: TGTGCCAGCAGCTCGAGACTAGCGGGTTCCTACGAGCAGTACTTC
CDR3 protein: CASSSRLAGSYEQYF

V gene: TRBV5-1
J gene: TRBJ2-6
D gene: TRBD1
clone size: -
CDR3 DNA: TGCGCCAGCAGCTTGTCCGGGACAGGGGGCTCTGGGGCCAACGTCCTGACTTTC
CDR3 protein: CASSLSGTGGSGANVLTF

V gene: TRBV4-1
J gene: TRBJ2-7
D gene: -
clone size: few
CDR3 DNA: TGCGCCAGCAGCCGTTCCCGTATCGGTTACGAGCAGTACTTC
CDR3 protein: CASSRSRIGYEQYF

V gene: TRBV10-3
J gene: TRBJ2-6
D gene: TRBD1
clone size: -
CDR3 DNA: TGTGCCATCAGTAGGACAGGGACTGGGGCCAACGTCCTGACTTTC
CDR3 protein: CAISRTGTGANVLTF

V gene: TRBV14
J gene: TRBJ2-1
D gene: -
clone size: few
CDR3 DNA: TGTGCCAGCAGCCAAGTAGGGGCGCAGAATGAGCAGTTCTTC
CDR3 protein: CASSQVGAQNEQFF

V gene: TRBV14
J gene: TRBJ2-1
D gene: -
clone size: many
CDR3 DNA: TGTGCCAGCAGCCAACGAGCTACCTACAATGAGCAGTTCTTC
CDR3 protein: CASSQRATYNEQFF

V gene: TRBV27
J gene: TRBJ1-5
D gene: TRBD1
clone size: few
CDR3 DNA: TGTGCCAGCAGTCCTCACGAGGGACAGGGCAATCAGCCCCAGCATTTT
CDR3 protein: CASSPHEGQGNQPQHF

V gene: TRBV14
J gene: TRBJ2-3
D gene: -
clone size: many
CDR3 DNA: TGTGCCAGCAGCACACCGAATGCAGATACGCAGTATTTT
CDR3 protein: CASSTPNADTQYF

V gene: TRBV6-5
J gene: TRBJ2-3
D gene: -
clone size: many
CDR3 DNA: TGTGCCAGCAGTTACGGCGGAGTGAGGGCAGATACGCAGTATTTT
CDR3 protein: CASSYGGVRADTQYF

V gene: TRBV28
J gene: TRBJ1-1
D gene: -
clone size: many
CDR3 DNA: TGTGCCAGCAGTTTACTTCCGGGGGGGGGCACTGAAGCTTTCTTT
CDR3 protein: CASSLLPGGGTEAFF

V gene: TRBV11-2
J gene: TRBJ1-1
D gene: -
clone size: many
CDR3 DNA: TGTGCCAGCAGCTTGAAGAGGAACACTGAAGCTTTCTTT
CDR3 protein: CASSLKRNTEAFF

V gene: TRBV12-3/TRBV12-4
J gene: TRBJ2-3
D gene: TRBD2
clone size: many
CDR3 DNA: TGTGCCAGCAGTTTAGCGCGGGGGATCAGTGCAGATACGCAGTATTTT
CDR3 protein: CASSLARGISADTQYF

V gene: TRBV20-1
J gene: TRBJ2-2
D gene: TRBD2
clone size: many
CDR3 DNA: TGCAGTGCAAACCCTAGCGGGAGGGACACCGGGGAGCTGTTTTTT
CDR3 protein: CSANPSGRDTGELFF

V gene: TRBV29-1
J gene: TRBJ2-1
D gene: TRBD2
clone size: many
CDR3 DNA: TGCAGCGTGGGGACTAGCGGGATCCGTGAGCAGTTCTTC
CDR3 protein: CSVGTSGIREQFF

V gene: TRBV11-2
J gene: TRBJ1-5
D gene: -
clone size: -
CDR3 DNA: TGTGCCAGCAGCAACCATTTAGGGCCTGGGGGGAGCAATCAGCCCCAGCATTTT
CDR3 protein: CASSNHLGPGGSNQPQHF

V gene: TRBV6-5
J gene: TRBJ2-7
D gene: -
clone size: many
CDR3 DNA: TGTGCCAGCAGTTACGGGGCAGGGAGCCCCTACGAGCAGTACTTC
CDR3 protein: CASSYGAGSPYEQYF

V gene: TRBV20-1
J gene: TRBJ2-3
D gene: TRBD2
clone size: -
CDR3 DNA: TGCAGTGCCCGTCCAGCGGGACCAACAGATACGCAGTATTTT
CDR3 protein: CSARPAGPTDTQYF

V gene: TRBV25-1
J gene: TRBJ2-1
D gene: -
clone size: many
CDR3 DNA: TGTGCCAGCTCAAAGGCCCCTAGTGAGCAGTTCTTC
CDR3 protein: CASSKAPSEQFF

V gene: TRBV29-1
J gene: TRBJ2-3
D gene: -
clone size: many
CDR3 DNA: TGCAGCGTTGAAGATATTTTTCCCTCTGTCACAGATACGCAGTATTTT
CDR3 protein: CSVEDIFPSVTDTQYF

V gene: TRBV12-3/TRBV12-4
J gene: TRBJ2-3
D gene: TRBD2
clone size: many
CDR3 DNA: TGTGCCAGCAGTTTCTCGACTAGCGGGAGGGGCGATACGCAGTATTTT
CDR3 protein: CASSFSTSGRGDTQYF

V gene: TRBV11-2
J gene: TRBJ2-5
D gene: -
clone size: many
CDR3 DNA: TGTGCCAGCAGCTTAGGAGACCAGGGGACCCAGTACTTC
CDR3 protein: CASSLGDQGTQYF

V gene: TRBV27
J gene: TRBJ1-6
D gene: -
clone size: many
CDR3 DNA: TGTGCCAGCAGGGGAGGGGACGGACGAAATTCACCCCTCCACTTT
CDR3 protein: CASRGGDGRNSPLHF

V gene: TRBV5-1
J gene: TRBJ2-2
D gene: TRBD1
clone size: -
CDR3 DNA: TGCGCCAGCAGCGCCAACAGGGGCCCGAACACCGGGGAGCTGTTTTTT
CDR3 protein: CASSANRGPNTGELFF